Each of the 28 T cell receptor beta chains below was sequenced from the same sample in a study of shared clonotypes between healthy human individuals. Some clones are missing from TCRdb's copy, which holds only in-frame ones; the method was immunoSEQ multiplex PCR. Of about 680,000 clones in the sample, about 90% were seen once. CD8 cells classed as naive were CD45RO-negative and positively selected for CCR7, excluding terminally differentiated effector memory CD45RA+ cells. Sequenced material: naive CD8+ T cells sorted from blood. Receptors were obtained from a young man in good health.

V usage is TRBV27 and J usage is TRBJ2-5; 8 positions agree with TRBD2. V dropped 8 bases and J dropped 5; count of bases not matched to a gene: 13. The germline gives CDR1 MNHEY, CDR2 SMNVEV (reference sequence). The CDR3 totals 15 residues. CDR3 amino acids: CASAGTGGPLETQYF. The CDR3 DNA sequence: TGTGCCAGCGCTGGGACGGGAGGGCCGTTGGAGACCCAGTACTTC.

V usage is TRBV6-5 and J usage is TRBJ1-5; perhaps TRBD1 as D (6 bases). Deletions cut 0 bases from V and 6 bases from J, with 9 bases between. The germline gives CDR1 MNHEY, CDR2 SVGAGI. There are 14 residues in the CDR3. CDR3 sequence (DNA): TGTGCCAGCAGTTACTCGGACAGTATTCAGCCCCAGCATTTT. It encodes CASSYSDSIQPQHF.

This clone was seen once. The chain links TRBV27 to TRBJ2-2; a weak D match, TRBD2 (5 bases). Trimming stripped 6 bases from V and 1 base from J, with 18 bases between. This CDR3 region has 17 residues. Germline CDR1 MNHEY, CDR2 SMNVEV (reference sequence). In DNA, the CDR3 is TGTGCCAGCAGCAAACCCGGTGGACTTCAGAACACCGGGGAGCTGTTTTTT. It encodes CASSKPGGLQNTGELFF.

This clone was seen a few times. CDR3 in amino acids: CASSQNTGIDQFF. DNA for the CDR3: TGCGCCAGCAGCCAGAATACAGGGATCGATCAGTTCTTC. The V and J genes are TRBV4-1 and TRBJ2-1; TRBD1 is a possible D gene (6 bases). The V end lost 3 bases, the J end lost 13 bases, and 16 bases lay between the germline ends. Germline lookup yields CDR1 MGHRA and CDR2 YSYEKL. The CDR3 is 13 amino acids.

This rearrangement joins TRBV5-6 to TRBJ2-2; TRBD2 matches 7 bases. The CDR3 consists of 19 residues. V was clipped by 0 bases and J by 0 bases; unmatched bases: 11. Germline CDR1 and CDR2: SGHDT and YYEEEE. CDR3 sequence (DNA): TGTGCCAGCAGCTTGGTTCGGGAGGTCCCCCACCCGAACACCGGGGAGCTGTTTTTT. Protein product: CASSLVREVPHPNTGELFF.

The rearrangement uses TRBV29-1 and TRBJ2-3, with D possibly matching TRBD1 (5 bases). The V and J ends lost 4 bases and 3 bases respectively, with 17 bases between them. Looked up from germline, CDR1 is SQVTM and CDR2 is ANQGSEA. The CDR3 spans 15 residues. The CDR3 nucleotides read TGCAGCGTTGCACTGGACACCGTGAGGACAGATACGCAGTATTTT. Protein sequence: CSVALDTVRTDTQYF.

CDR3 coding DNA: TGTGCCAGCAGCCGCTATAGGGGAGGCCAAGAGACCCAGTACTTC. Residues: CASSRYRGGQETQYF. The chain combines TRBV2 with TRBJ2-5, with a tentative D call TRBD2 (6 bases). Germline V gene data show CDR1 as SNHLY and CDR2 as FYNNEI. Trimming left V 6 bases short and J 1 base short, with 15 bases between. This CDR3 has 15 residues.

This clone was found a few times. The CDR3: CASSLVVGSSYEQYF. The CDR3 DNA sequence: TGTGCCAGCAGTTTAGTAGTTGGAAGCTCCTACGAGCAGTACTTC. The chain links TRBV6-6 to TRBJ2-7; D is unresolved. The V and J ends lost 4 bases and 0 bases respectively, with 13 bases between them. Germline CDR1 reads MNHNY; CDR2 reads SVGAGI (reference sequence). The CDR3 is made up of 15 amino acids.

This clone was recorded once. One end of the junction varies from germline; a read error may be responsible. V is TRBV7-9 and J is TRBJ1-1; no clear D. CDR1 SEHNR and CDR2 FQNEAQ come from the germline V gene (reference sequence). The length of the CDR3 is 12 residues. The CDR3 DNA reads TGTGCCAGCAGCCGATTTGAGTCTGAAACTTTCTTT. This sequence encodes CASSRFESETFF.

The gene calls are TRBV28 and TRBJ2-7; D unresolved. Trimming left V 2 bases short and J 3 bases short, with 8 bases between. Germline CDR1 MDHEN, CDR2 SYDVKM. The CDR3 has 13 residues. The chain's CDR3 is CASSLGQRYEQYF. As DNA, the CDR3 is TGTGCCAGCAGTTTAGGGCAGCGCTACGAGCAGTACTTC.

This clone occurred a few times. The V call is TRBV7-9, the J call TRBJ1-2; D might be TRBD1 (5 bases). The V end was cut by 4 bases, the J end by 4 bases, with 13 bases between. The V gene's germline CDR1 is SEHNR and CDR2 FQNEAQ (reference sequence). CDR3 length: 14 amino acids. The DNA of the CDR3 is TGTGCCAGCAGCTATGAGGGACTGGTCTATGGCTACACCTTC. It encodes CASSYEGLVYGYTF.

The chain is built from TRBV6-6 and TRBJ1-1; D perhaps matches TRBD1 (5 bases). Between the trimmed V and J ends, which lost 5 bases and 1 base, there was a span of 8 bases. The CDR3 is 13 residues long. In germline, CDR1 is MNHNY, CDR2 SVGAGI (reference sequence). CDR3 sequence (DNA): TGTGCCAGCAGTCAGGGTGGGAACACTGAAGCTTTCTTT. Translation: CASSQGGNTEAFF.

The chain links TRBV7-2 to TRBJ2-7; 15 bases are a match to TRBD2. Germline CDR1 is SGHTA and CDR2 is FQGNSA. The CDR3 totals 18 residues. Trimming at V came to 4 bases and at J to 0 bases, leaving 7 bases not matched to a gene. Here the CDR3 reads CASSSGLAGGLNSYEQYF. The CDR3 DNA reads as TGTGCCAGCAGCTCGGGACTAGCGGGAGGCCTCAACTCCTACGAGCAGTACTTC. The full variable domain, rest sourced from reference TRBV7-2 and TRBJ2-7, is GAGVSQSPSNKVTEKGKDVELRCDPISGHTALYWYRQSLGQGLEFLIYFQGNSAPDKSGLPSDRFSAERTGGSVSTLTIQRTQQEDSAVYLCASSSGLAGGLNSYEQYFGPGTRLTVT.

The chain has TRBV13 and TRBJ2-7, with 9 bases aligning to TRBD2. This CDR3 has 15 amino acids. The V segment lost 5 bases and the J segment 6 bases; nucleotides outside the gene matches: 11. The germline gives CDR1 PRHDT, CDR2 FYEKMQ (reference sequence). The CDR3 sequence: CASSTSRLAGIEQYF. DNA for the CDR3: TGTGCCAGCAGCACATCCCGGCTAGCGGGAATCGAGCAGTACTTC. Looking up the rest from reference TRBV13 and TRBJ2-7 gives the full variable domain: AAGVIQSPRHLIKEKRETATLKCYPIPRHDTVYWYQQGPGQDPQFLISFYEKMQSDKGSIPDRFSAQQFSDYHSELNMSSLELGDSALYFCASSTSRLAGIEQYFGPGTRLTVT.

The chain links TRBV6-1 to TRBJ1-1; D gene ambiguous. This CDR3 comprises 14 residues. V lost 2 bases and J lost 6, with 13 bases in between. The germline CDR1 and CDR2 sequences are MNHNS and SASEGT. For the CDR3, the DNA is TGTGCCAGCAGTGAATCCAGCGTGGGCGCTGAAGCTTTCTTT. Translated, it gives CASSESSVGAEAFF.

The V call is TRBV11-2, the J call TRBJ2-7; possibly TRBD2 for D (6 bases). Trimming stripped 0 bases from V and 3 bases from J, with 12 bases between. The CDR3 covers 15 residues. Germline V lookup: CDR1 SGHAT, CDR2 FQNNGV. The CDR3 nucleotides read TGTGCCAGCAGCTTAGAGCTAGCGTGGAACTACGAGCAGTACTTC. Its protein is CASSLELAWNYEQYF.

This chain uses TRBV6-5 with TRBJ1-2, with 7 bases that match TRBD1. With V trimmed by 6 bases and J by 7 bases, 2 bases remained unmatched. There are 11 residues in the CDR3. Germline CDR1 is MNHEY and CDR2 is SVGAGI. The CDR3 protein is CASRAGGGYTF. Here the CDR3 DNA reads TGTGCCAGCAGAGCAGGGGGTGGCTACACCTTC.

The chain recombines TRBV19 with TRBJ2-7, with TRBD2 matching over 11 bases. Losses at the gene ends were 1 base for V and 2 bases for J; bases not matched to a gene: 1. Germline V gene lookup returns CDR1 LNHDA and CDR2 SQIVND (reference sequence). The CDR3 is 15 residues long. The CDR3 here is CASSIGLAGPYEQYF. CDR3 coding DNA: TGTGCCAGTAGTATAGGACTAGCGGGGCCCTACGAGCAGTACTTC.

This rearrangement joins TRBV18 to TRBJ1-2; 7 bases map to TRBD1. CDR3 length: 15 amino acids. Per germline, CDR1 KGHSH and CDR2 LQKENI. Germline trimming cut 4 bases from V and 9 bases from J; bases unmatched to any gene: 14. The CDR3 region is CASSQNKVRDSRYTF. For the CDR3, the DNA is TGTGCCAGCTCACAAAACAAAGTTAGGGACAGTCGCTACACCTTC.

The chain has TRBV5-6 and TRBJ2-7, with TRBD2 matching 14 bases. The CDR3 consists of 18 residues. The V gene end was trimmed by 2 bases and the J gene end by 5 bases; junction bases not matched to a gene: 12. The V gene's germline CDR1 is SGHDT and CDR2 YYEEEE. CDR3 nucleotides: TGTGCCAGCAGCTTTCGCGCTGTGGGACTAGCGGGAGCTGACGAGCAGTACTTC. The encoded protein is CASSFRAVGLAGADEQYF.

The rearrangement joins TRBV29-1 to TRBJ1-5; weak D call: TRBD1 (5 bases). Germline V lookup: CDR1 SQVTM, CDR2 ANQGSEA. Between the trimmed V and J ends, which lost 6 bases and 5 bases, there was a span of 11 bases. This CDR3 comprises 12 residues. For the CDR3, the DNA is TGCAGCGTCCAGGGAATCGATCAGCCCCAGCATTTT. Its translation is CSVQGIDQPQHF.

The rearrangement uses TRBV11-3 and TRBJ2-1; TRBD1 matches at 9 bases. The CDR3 runs to 16 residues. V shed 4 bases and J 7 bases; nucleotides not matched to a gene: 11. The V gene's germline CDR1 is SGHNT and CDR2 YENEEA. CDR3 nucleotides: TGTGCCAGCAGCTCCCGCCCCGGGACAGGGATTAATGAGCAGTTCTTC. It translates to CASSSRPGTGINEQFF.

Points on this clone: The sample carries other DNA sequences with the same CDR3. The chain combines TRBV27 with TRBJ1-5; a weak D match, TRBD1 (5 bases). Germline CDR1 MNHEY, CDR2 SMNVEV (reference sequence). V was pared by 3 bases and J by 6 bases, with 6 bases between. There are 12 residues in the CDR3. CDR3 region: CASSFGGQPQHF. The CDR3 bases are TGTGCCAGCAGTTTTGGGGGTCAGCCCCAGCATTTT.

The CDR3 protein is CASIFAGGSGNTIYF. The DNA for the CDR3 is TGTGCCAGCATCTTCGCAGGGGGCTCTGGAAACACCATATATTTT. V and J are TRBV7-9 and TRBJ1-3; 7 positions agree with TRBD1. V shed 7 bases and J 0 bases; nucleotides not matched to a gene: 6. Germline CDR1 SEHNR, CDR2 FQNEAQ (reference sequence). CDR3 length equals 15 residues. Supplemented by reference TRBV7-9 and TRBJ1-3, the full variable domain reads DTGVSQNPRHKITKRGQNVTFRCDPISEHNRLYWYRQTLGQGPEFLTYFQNEAQLEKSRLLSDRFSAERPKGSFSTLEIQRTEQGDSAMYLCASIFAGGSGNTIYFGEGSWLTVV.

This sequence joins TRBV9 and TRBJ2-1; possible D gene TRBD2, 6 bases. The CDR3 totals 15 residues. Trimming shortened V by 0 bases and J by 6 bases, and 13 bases separated the two germline ends. Germline assignment: CDR1 SGDLS and CDR2 YYNGEE. The CDR3: CASSVDGSFGNEQFF. In nucleotides, the CDR3 is TGTGCCAGCAGCGTAGACGGGAGTTTTGGCAATGAGCAGTTCTTC.

This clone has more than one count but fewer than ten. V and J are TRBV9 and TRBJ2-3; D unresolved. CDR3 length: 15 residues. V was cut by 3 bases and J by 4 bases, with 15 bases left in between. Germline values: CDR1 SGDLS, CDR2 YYNGEE. The CDR3, as DNA: TGTGCCAGCAGCGGAAGTTCTAGGGCGGCAGATACGCAGTATTTT. Protein product: CASSGSSRAADTQYF.

J is TRBJ1-2 and V is TRBV6-1; no reliable D call. Trimming pared 3 bases from V and 0 bases from J, leaving 11 bases between. The CDR3 loop spans 15 amino acids. In germline, CDR1 is MNHNS, CDR2 SASEGT. The CDR3 bases are TGTGCCAGCAGTGAGGGGTTTAGCGCTAACTATGGCTACACCTTC. It translates to CASSEGFSANYGYTF.

V gene TRBV19 combines with J gene TRBJ2-1; no firm D call. The germline V and J ends were trimmed by 5 bases and 7 bases, with 12 bases remaining between them. The germline CDR1 and CDR2 sequences are LNHDA and SQIVND (reference sequence). CDR3 length equals 13 residues. CDR3 protein: CASSLVARNEQFF. CDR3 DNA sequence: TGTGCCAGTAGTCTGGTCGCCCGAAATGAGCAGTTCTTC.